Following are 20 T cell receptor beta chains from one sample sequenced in a study of blood T cell repertoires in COVID-19. Sequencing used immunoSEQ multiplex PCR; TCRdb keeps in-frame clones, though not all of them. The sample lists about 71,000 clones, about four fifths seen once, with 25% to 30% in the top ten. The sample was peripheral blood. The receptors stem from a woman over 75 with active or convalescent COVID-19.

The chain couples TRBV28 to TRBJ1-3; D is uncertain. Germline V lookup: CDR1 MDHEN, CDR2 SYDVKM. CDR3 size: 16 residues. Trimming cost V 7 bases and J 0 bases, with 16 bases left between them. In nucleotides, the CDR3 is TGTGCCAGCACCCCCCAGAGGGCGGACTCTGGAAACACCATATATTTT. Its translation is CASTPQRADSGNTIYF.

The chain joins TRBV7-8 to TRBJ1-1; D is possibly TRBD1 (6 bases). This CDR3 spans 16 amino acids. Germline lookup yields CDR1 SGHVS and CDR2 FQNEAQ. The ends were cut back, 4 bases at V and 0 bases at J, with 15 bases in the middle. The CDR3, as DNA: TGTGCCAGCAGCTCACCGAGTTGGGGGCTGAACACTGAAGCTTTCTTT. This translates into CASSSPSWGLNTEAFF.

The V and J genes are TRBV5-1 and TRBJ2-7, with TRBD2 matching 9 bases. CDR1 and CDR2 (germline): SGHRS, YFSETQ. The CDR3 runs 15 residues. Trimming removed 2 bases from V and 0 bases from J; junction bases left unmatched: 3. The CDR3 DNA is TGCGCCAGCAGCTTATTAGCGGGGGTCTCCTACGAGCAGTACTTC. Its protein product is CASSLLAGVSYEQYF. Filled out from reference TRBV5-1 and TRBJ2-7, the complete variable domain reads KAGVTQTPRYLIKTRGQQVTLSCSPISGHRSVSWYQQTPGQGLQFLFEYFSETQRNKGNFPGRFSGRQFSNSRSEMNVSTLELGDSALYLCASSLLAGVSYEQYFGPGTRLTVT.

The CDR3 sequence: CASGGTNEKLFF. CDR3 DNA: TGTGCCAGCGGGGGCACTAATGAAAAACTGTTTTTT. This chain uses TRBV28 with TRBJ1-4, with D possibly being TRBD1 (6 bases). This CDR3 is built from 12 residues. Deletions cut 8 bases from V and 2 bases from J, with 6 bases between. CDR1 is MDHEN and CDR2 is SYDVKM in the germline V gene.

The chain couples TRBV4-1 to TRBJ2-1; TRBD2 matches 9 bases. The CDR3 consists of 17 residues. Germline V gene lookup returns CDR1 MGHRA and CDR2 YSYEKL. Trimming removed 0 bases from V and 2 bases from J; junction bases left unmatched: 5. The CDR3 coding sequence is TGCGCCAGCAGCCAAGATTGGGCGGGGGGGCCCTACAATGAGCAGTTCTTC. Its protein is CASSQDWAGGPYNEQFF.

This chain links TRBV7-2 with TRBJ1-6; TRBD1 aligns across 7 bases. Germline V gives CDR1 SGHTA, CDR2 FQGNSA. V was clipped by 6 bases and J by 5 bases; unmatched bases: 7. The CDR3 is 15 residues long. DNA for the CDR3: TGTGCCAGCAGACGACAGGGAGTAGATAATTCACCCCTCCACTTT. Protein product: CASRRQGVDNSPLHF.

The CDR3 bases are TGCAGTGCTAGTGATGGGCCCAATGAAAAACTGTTTTTT. As protein: CSASDGPNEKLFF. This rearrangement joins TRBV20-1 to TRBJ1-4, with D uncertain. Germline CDR1 DFQATT, CDR2 SNEGSKA (reference sequence). The germline V and J ends were trimmed by 3 bases and 5 bases, with 10 bases remaining between them. There are 13 residues in the CDR3.

This sequence joins TRBV2 and TRBJ1-2; D unclear. Germline CDR1 is SNHLY and CDR2 is FYNNEI. Trimming removed 8 bases at V and 5 bases at J, with 9 bases between. CDR3 length equals 11 residues. This chain's CDR3 is CASRSRYGYTF. Here the CDR3 DNA reads TGTGCCAGCCGAAGTCGGTATGGCTACACCTTC.

The chain links TRBV9 to TRBJ2-3; D is perhaps TRBD2 (5 bases). The CDR3 sequence is 13 residues long. Trimming left V 3 bases short and J 9 bases short, with 14 bases between. Germline assignment: CDR1 SGDLS and CDR2 YYNGEE. This CDR3 reads CASSDRDSDTQYF. The CDR3 DNA is TGTGCCAGCAGCGACCGGGATTCTGACACGCAGTATTTT.

This chain's CDR3 is CASSPDTNQPQHF. The CDR3 bases are TGTGCCAGCAGTCCGGACACAAATCAGCCCCAGCATTTT. The chain combines TRBV2 with TRBJ1-5; tentative D call: TRBD1 (5 bases). Looked up from germline, CDR1 is SNHLY and CDR2 is FYNNEI. Trimming took 5 bases from V and 4 from J, leaving 9 bases between them. The CDR3 runs to 13 residues.

The chain is built from TRBV28 and TRBJ1-3; 7 nucleotides agree with TRBD1. Germline V gene lookup returns CDR1 MDHEN and CDR2 SYDVKM. This CDR3 has 16 amino acids. V lost 6 bases, J lost 0 bases, and 8 bases stayed unmatched. The CDR3 loop is CASSLGGTTSGNTIYF. The CDR3 nucleotides are TGTGCCAGCAGCCTAGGGGGCACTACCTCTGGAAACACCATATATTTT.

V usage is TRBV7-2 and J usage is TRBJ2-7; D unresolved. This CDR3 has 14 residues. The germline CDR1 and CDR2 sequences are SGHTA and FQGNSA. Trimming removed 2 bases at V and 0 bases at J, with 8 bases between. CDR3 coding DNA: TGTGCCAGCAGCTTAATGGCGGACTCCTACGAGCAGTACTTC. Its protein is CASSLMADSYEQYF.

The rearrangement joins TRBV19 to TRBJ1-2, with D unresolved. With 6 bases removed from V and 8 bases from J, the gap between germline ends came to 22 bases. CDR1 is LNHDA, CDR2 SQIVND, per germline (reference sequence). This CDR3 is built from 15 residues. Here the CDR3 DNA reads TGTGCCAGTAGCACCATCCGGGGTTCTAGAGAGGGCTACACCTTC. Translated: CASSTIRGSREGYTF. Supplemented by reference TRBV19 and TRBJ1-2, the full variable domain reads DGGITQSPKYLFRKEGQNVTLSCEQNLNHDAMYWYRQDPGQGLRLIYYSQIVNDFQKGDIAEGYSVSREKKESFPLTVTSAQKNPTAFYLCASSTIRGSREGYTFGSGTRLTVV.

The chain is built from TRBV27 and TRBJ2-5, with TRBD2 matching 9 bases. The germline CDR1 and CDR2 sequences are MNHEY and SMNVEV (reference sequence). This CDR3 has 16 residues. V dropped 5 bases and J dropped 4; count of bases not matched to a gene: 11. CDR3 residues: CASSPRGSGGVETQYF. Here the CDR3 DNA reads TGTGCCAGCAGTCCCCGGGGTAGCGGGGGTGTAGAGACCCAGTACTTC.

The CDR3 bases are TGTGCCAGCTCCCCGGGGGTGGTGAGCAATCAGCCCCAGCATTTT. Translated: CASSPGVVSNQPQHF. The V gene is TRBV6-5, the J gene TRBJ1-5; D might be TRBD1 (5 bases). V was shortened by 8 bases and J by 1 base, with 15 bases between the two germline ends. The CDR3 has 15 amino acids. The germline V gene encodes CDR1 MNHEY and CDR2 SVGAGI.

The chain couples TRBV19 to TRBJ2-5, with a tentative D call TRBD1 (6 bases). V was shortened by 0 bases and J by 2 bases, with 13 bases between the two germline ends. This CDR3 is 16 amino acids long. Germline assignment: CDR1 LNHDA and CDR2 SQIVND (reference sequence). This CDR3 is CASSIDLDRLQETQYF. The CDR3 region has the DNA TGTGCCAGTAGTATAGACCTGGACAGATTACAAGAGACCCAGTACTTC.

V usage is TRBV10-1 and J usage is TRBJ2-7; 9 nucleotides line up with TRBD1. From germline, CDR1 is WNHNN and CDR2 SYGVQD (reference sequence). The CDR3 extends over 15 amino acids. V was clipped by 4 bases and J by 3 bases; unmatched bases: 7. CDR3 protein: CASSGTAGQGYEQYF. Here the CDR3 DNA reads TGCGCCAGCAGTGGAACCGCGGGACAGGGCTACGAGCAGTACTTC.

This chain links TRBV7-8 with TRBJ1-6; no clear D gene. CDR1 SGHVS and CDR2 FQNEAQ come from the germline V gene. Trimming cost V 5 bases and J 7 bases, with 15 bases left between them. The CDR3 contains 15 residues. The CDR3 spells CASSRELTENSPLHF. The DNA of the CDR3 is TGTGCCAGCAGCAGAGAATTGACGGAGAATTCACCCCTCCACTTT. The variable domain in full, with the rest retrieved from reference TRBV7-8 and TRBJ1-6, is GAGVSQSPRYKVAKRGQDVALRCDPISGHVSLFWYQQALGQGPEFLTYFQNEAQLDKSGLPSDRFFAERPEGSVSTLKIQRTQQEDSAVYLCASSRELTENSPLHFGNGTRLTVT.

V usage is TRBV4-3 and J usage is TRBJ1-1; D is ambiguous. Germline CDR1 LGHNA, CDR2 YSLEER. Between the trimmed V and J ends, which lost 2 bases and 1 base, there was a span of 5 bases. CDR3 length equals 13 residues. The CDR3 protein is CASSQRGNTEAFF. The CDR3 DNA reads as TGCGCCAGCAGCCAACGGGGGAACACTGAAGCTTTCTTT.

This sequence joins TRBV28 and TRBJ2-2; D remains ambiguous. The CDR3 length is 14 residues. Germline CDR1 MDHEN, CDR2 SYDVKM. Trimming cost V 3 bases and J 4 bases, with 9 bases left between them. In DNA form, the CDR3 reads TGTGCCAGCAGTTTCATAGTTAGCACCGGGGAGCTGTTTTTT. Protein sequence: CASSFIVSTGELFF. Full variable domain (rest looked up from reference TRBV28 and TRBJ2-2): DVKVTQSSRYLVKRTGEKVFLECVQDMDHENMFWYRQDPGLGLRLIYFSYDVKMKEKGDIPEGYSVSREKKERFSLILESASTNQTSMYLCASSFIVSTGELFFGEGSRLTVL.